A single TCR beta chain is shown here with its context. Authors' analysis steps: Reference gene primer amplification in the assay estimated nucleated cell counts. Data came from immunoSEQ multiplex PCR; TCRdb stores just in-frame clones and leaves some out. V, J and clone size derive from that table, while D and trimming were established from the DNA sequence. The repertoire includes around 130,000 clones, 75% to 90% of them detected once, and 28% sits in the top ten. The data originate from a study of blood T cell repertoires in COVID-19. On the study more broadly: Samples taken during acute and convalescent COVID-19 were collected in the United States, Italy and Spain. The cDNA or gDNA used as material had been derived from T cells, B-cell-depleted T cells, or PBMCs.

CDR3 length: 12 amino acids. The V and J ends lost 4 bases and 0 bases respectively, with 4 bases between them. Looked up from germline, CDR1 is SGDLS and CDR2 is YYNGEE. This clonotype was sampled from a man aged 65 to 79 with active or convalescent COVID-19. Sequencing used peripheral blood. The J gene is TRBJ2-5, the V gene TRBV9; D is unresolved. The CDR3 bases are TGTGCCAGCAGCCTACACCAAGAGACCCAGTACTTC. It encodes CASSLHQETQYF.